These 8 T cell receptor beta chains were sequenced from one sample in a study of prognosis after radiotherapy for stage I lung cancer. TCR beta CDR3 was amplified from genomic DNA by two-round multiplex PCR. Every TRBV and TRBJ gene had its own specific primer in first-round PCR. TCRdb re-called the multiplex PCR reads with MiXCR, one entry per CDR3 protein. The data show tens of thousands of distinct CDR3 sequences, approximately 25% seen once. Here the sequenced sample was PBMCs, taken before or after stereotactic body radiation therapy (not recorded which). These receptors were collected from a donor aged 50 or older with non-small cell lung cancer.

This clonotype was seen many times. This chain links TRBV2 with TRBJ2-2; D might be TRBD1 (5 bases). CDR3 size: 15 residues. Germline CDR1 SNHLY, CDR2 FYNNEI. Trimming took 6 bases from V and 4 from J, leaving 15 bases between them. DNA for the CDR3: TGTGCCAGCAGCCGGACACCGGTGGGCACCGGGGAGCTGTTTTTT. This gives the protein CASSRTPVGTGELFF.

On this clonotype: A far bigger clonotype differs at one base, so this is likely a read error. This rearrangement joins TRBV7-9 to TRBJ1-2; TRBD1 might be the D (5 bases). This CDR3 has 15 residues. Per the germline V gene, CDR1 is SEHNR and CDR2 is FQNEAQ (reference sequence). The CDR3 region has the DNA TGTGCCAGCAGTCCCGCAGGGAATTCTAACTATGACTACACCTTC. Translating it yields CASSPAGNSNYDYTF. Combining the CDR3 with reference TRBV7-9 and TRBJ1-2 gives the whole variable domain DTGVSQNPRHKITKRGQNVTFRCDPISEHNRLYWYRQTLGQGPEFLTYFQNEAQLEKSRLLSDRFSAERPKGSFSTLEIQRTEQGDSAMYLCASSPAGNSNYDYTFGSGTRLTVV.

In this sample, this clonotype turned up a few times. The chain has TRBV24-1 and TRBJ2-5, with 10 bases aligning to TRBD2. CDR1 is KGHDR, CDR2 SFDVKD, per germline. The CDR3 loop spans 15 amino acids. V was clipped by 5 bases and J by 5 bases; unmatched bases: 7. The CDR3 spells CATSGQAGGRETQYF. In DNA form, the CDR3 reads TGTGCCACCAGTGGCCAAGCGGGGGGGCGGGAGACCCAGTACTTC.

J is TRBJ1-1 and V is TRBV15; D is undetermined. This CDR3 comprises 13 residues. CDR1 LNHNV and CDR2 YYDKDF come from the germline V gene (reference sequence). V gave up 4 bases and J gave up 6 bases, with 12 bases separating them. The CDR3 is CATSIRPKAEAFF. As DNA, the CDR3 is TGTGCCACCAGCATCAGACCCAAGGCTGAAGCTTTCTTT. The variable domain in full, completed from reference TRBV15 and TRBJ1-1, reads DAMVIQNPRYQVTQFGKPVTLSCSQTLNHNVMYWYQQKSSQAPKLLFHYYDKDFNNEADTPDNFQSRRPNTSFCFLDIRSPGLGDTAMYLCATSIRPKAEAFFGQGTRLTVV.

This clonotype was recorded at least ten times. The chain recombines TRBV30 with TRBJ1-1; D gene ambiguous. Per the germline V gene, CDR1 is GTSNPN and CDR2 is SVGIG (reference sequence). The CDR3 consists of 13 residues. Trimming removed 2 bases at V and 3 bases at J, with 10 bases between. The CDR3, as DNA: TGTGCCTGGAGTCCTAATACGGACACTGAAGCTTTCTTT. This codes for CAWSPNTDTEAFF. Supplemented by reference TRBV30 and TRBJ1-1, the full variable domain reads SQTIHQWPATLVQPVGSPLSLECTVEGTSNPNLYWYRQAAGRGLQLLFYSVGIGQISSEVPQNLSASRPQDRQFILSSKKLLLSDSGFYLCAWSPNTDTEAFFGQGTRLTVV.

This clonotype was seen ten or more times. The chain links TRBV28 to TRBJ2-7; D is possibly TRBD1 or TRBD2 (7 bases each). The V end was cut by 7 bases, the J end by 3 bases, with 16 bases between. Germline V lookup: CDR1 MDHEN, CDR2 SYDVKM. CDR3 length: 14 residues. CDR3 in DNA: TGTGCCAGCAATACACAGGGGAGGGGCTACGAGCAGTACTTC. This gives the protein CASNTQGRGYEQYF.

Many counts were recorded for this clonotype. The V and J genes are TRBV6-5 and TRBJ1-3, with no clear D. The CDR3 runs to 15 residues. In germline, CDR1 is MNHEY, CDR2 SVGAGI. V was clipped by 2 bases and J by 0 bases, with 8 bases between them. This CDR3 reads CASSYRGSSGNTIYF. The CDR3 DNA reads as TGTGCCAGCAGTTACCGCGGGAGCTCTGGAAACACCATATATTTT.

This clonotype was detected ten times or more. The CDR3 protein is CASSLVGRINEKLFF. CDR3 in DNA: TGCGCCAGCAGCTTGGTCGGCAGAATTAATGAAAAACTGTTTTTT. The chain is built from TRBV5-1 and TRBJ1-4, with D unresolved. Germline values: CDR1 SGHRS, CDR2 YFSETQ. The V end was cut by 0 bases, the J end by 4 bases, with 10 bases between. The CDR3 contains 15 residues.